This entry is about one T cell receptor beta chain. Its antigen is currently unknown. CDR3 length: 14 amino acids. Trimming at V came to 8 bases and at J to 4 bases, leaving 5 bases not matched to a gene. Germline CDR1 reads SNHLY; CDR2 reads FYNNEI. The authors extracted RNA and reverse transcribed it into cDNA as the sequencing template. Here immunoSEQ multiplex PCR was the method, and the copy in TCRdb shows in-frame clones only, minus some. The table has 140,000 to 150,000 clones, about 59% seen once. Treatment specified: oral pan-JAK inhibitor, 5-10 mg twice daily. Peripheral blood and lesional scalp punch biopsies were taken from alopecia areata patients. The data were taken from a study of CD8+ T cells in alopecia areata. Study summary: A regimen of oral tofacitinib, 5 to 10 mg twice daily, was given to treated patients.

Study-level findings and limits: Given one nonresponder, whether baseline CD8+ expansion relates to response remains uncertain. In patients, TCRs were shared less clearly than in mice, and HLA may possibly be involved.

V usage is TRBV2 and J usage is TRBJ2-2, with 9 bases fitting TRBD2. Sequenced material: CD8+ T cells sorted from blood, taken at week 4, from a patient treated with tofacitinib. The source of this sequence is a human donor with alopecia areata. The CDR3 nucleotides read TGTGCCAGCTGGGGACTAGCCGTCACCGGGGAGCTGTTTTTT. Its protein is CASWGLAVTGELFF. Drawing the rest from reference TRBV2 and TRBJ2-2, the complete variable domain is EPEVTQTPSHQVTQMGQEVILRCVPISNHLYFYWYRQILGQKVEFLVSFYNNEISEKSEIFDDQFSVERPDGSNFTLKIRSTKLEDSAMYFCASWGLAVTGELFFGEGSRLTVL.